This T cell receptor beta chain derives from a study of blood T cells in healthy people across ages. Findings and limits, study-wide: With age, beta diversity per million T cells declined roughly linearly, significantly by 30 to 40.

Comments on this clonotype: Antigen specificity is unknown.

V was clipped by 5 bases and J by 5 bases; unmatched bases: 6. From germline, CDR1 is SGHTA and CDR2 FQGTGA. The CDR3 runs 14 residues. PCR was performed a second time for about 7 to 12 cycles using a sample-barcoded 5' primer and a J-beta primer mix. TCRdb itself ran the 5' RACE reads through MiXCR, one entry per CDR3 protein. Of 800,000 to 950,000 distinct CDR3 sequences listed, under 35% were seen once; the top ten hold roughly a tenth. These records were also assigned to another study, of T cells of mothers and their children.

Sequences were obtained from blood. The chain combines TRBV7-3 with TRBJ2-5; 9 bases map to TRBD2. This TCR came from a woman aged 40 to 50 in good health. CDR3 coding DNA: TGTGCCAGCAGCCGCGGGGGGGCAGTGGAGACCCAGTACTTC. This codes for CASSRGGAVETQYF.